Below are 20 T cell receptor beta chains sequenced from a single sample in a study of blood T cell repertoires in COVID-19 (dated by TCRdb to about 2020). Library preparation was by the immunoSEQ multiplex PCR assay. TCRdb holds this immuneACCESS table with in-frame rearrangements only. Some clones are missing; in checked studies, unresolved V genes explain under half, and the rest has no known cause. The sample table contains around 170,000 clones; only one count was recorded for around 84% of them. The ten largest make up about 15% of the sample. Sequenced: peripheral blood. These receptors were obtained from a man aged 25-45 years with active or convalescent COVID-19.

A few counts support this clone. The V and J genes are TRBV5-8 and TRBJ1-1, with unresolved D. V lost 4 bases and J 3 bases, leaving 16 bases between the germline ends. CDR3 size: 15 residues. CDR1 is SGHTS and CDR2 is YDEGEE in the germline V gene. CDR3 in amino acids: CASSGVGGRDTEAFF. In DNA, the CDR3 is TGTGCCAGCAGCGGGGTTGGAGGGAGGGACACTGAAGCTTTCTTT.

V and J are TRBV6-1 and TRBJ1-6, with TRBD1 as a possible D gene (6 bases). Trimming stripped 1 base from V and 5 bases from J, with 9 bases between. The CDR3 consists of 15 residues. Germline-derived CDR1 and CDR2 are MNHNS and SASEGT. CDR3 sequence: CASSEVGGDNSPLHF. The CDR3 nucleotides read TGTGCCAGCAGTGAAGTAGGGGGGGATAATTCACCCCTCCACTTT.

The V call is TRBV27, the J call TRBJ1-2, with 8 bases that match TRBD1. The V gene end was trimmed by 3 bases and the J gene end by 6 bases; junction bases not matched to a gene: 6. CDR3 size: 14 residues. Germline V gene sequence: CDR1 MNHEY, CDR2 SMNVEV (reference sequence). This CDR3 is CASSFSRGRDGYTF. The CDR3 DNA is TGTGCCAGCAGTTTTAGCAGGGGGCGGGATGGCTACACCTTC.

The chain joins TRBV6-5 to TRBJ1-1; D is ambiguous. The CDR3 runs 16 residues. Germline CDR1 and CDR2: MNHEY and SVGAGI. The V end was cut by 0 bases, the J end by 7 bases, with 18 bases between. The DNA of the CDR3 is TGTGCCAGCAGTTACTCGGGTCTGGCCGAGCGCGGTGAAGCTTTCTTT. Translating it yields CASSYSGLAERGEAFF.

The chain carries TRBV11-3 and TRBJ2-7, with 7 bases that match TRBD1. The V and J ends lost 5 bases and 0 bases, in that order; junction bases with no gene match: 7. Germline CDR1 and CDR2: SGHNT and YENEEA. CDR3 size: 15 residues. CDR3 sequence (DNA): TGTGCCAGCAGCCCCCGGGACAGAGGCTCCTACGAGCAGTACTTC. It encodes CASSPRDRGSYEQYF. Filled out from reference TRBV11-3 and TRBJ2-7, the complete variable domain reads EAGVVQSPRYKIIEKKQPVAFWCNPISGHNTLYWYLQNLGQGPELLIRYENEEAVDDSQLPKDRFSAERLKGVDSTLKIQPAELGDSAVYLCASSPRDRGSYEQYFGPGTRLTVT.

The chain couples TRBV24-1 to TRBJ1-2; TRBD1 matches 8 bases. CDR1 is KGHDR and CDR2 is SFDVKD in the germline V gene. V was clipped by 5 bases and J by 6 bases; unmatched bases: 7. This CDR3 is built from 14 residues. The CDR3 is CATSGAGGPHGYTF. The CDR3 bases are TGTGCCACCAGTGGGGCAGGGGGCCCACATGGCTACACCTTC.

The chain recombines TRBV30 with TRBJ1-3; perhaps TRBD1 as D (6 bases). V was shortened by 0 bases and J by 4 bases, with 10 bases between the two germline ends. Germline V gene sequence: CDR1 GTSNPN, CDR2 SVGIG (reference sequence). CDR3 length equals 14 residues. CDR3 coding DNA: TGTGCCTGGAGTGTGGTGGGGGCGGGAAACACCATATATTTT. As protein: CAWSVVGAGNTIYF.

The chain employs TRBV25-1 and TRBJ1-2, with 7 bases lining up with TRBD1. CDR1 and CDR2 from the germline V gene are MGHDK and SYGVNS. V was pared by 1 base and J by 0 bases, with 5 bases of the junction left unmatched. This CDR3 spans 16 amino acids. This CDR3 is CASSEFDRATNYGYTF. The CDR3 coding sequence is TGTGCCAGCAGTGAATTTGACAGGGCAACTAACTATGGCTACACCTTC.

The J gene is TRBJ1-1, the V gene TRBV27; TRBD1 matches at 9 bases. This CDR3 has 17 residues. V trimming: 4 bases; J trimming: 5 bases; junction bases outside the gene matches: 14. CDR1 and CDR2 (germline): MNHEY, SMNVEV (reference sequence). In DNA, the CDR3 is TGTGCCAGCAGTTCGCTCATGCCGGGACAGGGACCAACTGAAGCTTTCTTT. Translating gives CASSSLMPGQGPTEAFF.

The chain links TRBV24-1 to TRBJ2-1; TRBD2 matches 7 bases. CDR1 and CDR2 from the germline V gene are KGHDR and SFDVKD. This CDR3 comprises 15 residues. The ends lost 2 bases at V and 0 bases at J; junction bases unmatched: 0. CDR3 residues: CATSDWGGSYNEQFF. The CDR3 DNA reads as TGTGCCACCAGTGATTGGGGGGGCTCCTACAATGAGCAGTTCTTC.

The genes are TRBV9 and TRBJ1-1; D gene unclear. Germline CDR1 and CDR2: SGDLS and YYNGEE. The V end was cut by 0 bases, the J end by 5 bases, with 11 bases between. The CDR3 has 14 residues. CDR3 DNA sequence: TGTGCCAGCAGCGTAGGAGGACCGGGGACTGAAGCTTTCTTT. Amino acid sequence: CASSVGGPGTEAFF.

The rearrangement joins TRBV29-1 to TRBJ1-5; D remains unclear. The V gene lost 5 bases and the J gene lost 0 bases, with 11 bases spanning the gap. The CDR3 contains 14 residues. Germline CDR1 reads SQVTM; CDR2 reads ANQGSEA. The CDR3 spells CSVQTGISNQPQHF. Here the CDR3 DNA reads TGCAGCGTTCAAACGGGGATTAGCAATCAGCCCCAGCATTTT.

The V call is TRBV28, the J call TRBJ2-1; 8 bases fit TRBD2. With V trimmed by 6 bases and J by 12 bases, 10 bases remained unmatched. Germline V gene data show CDR1 as MDHEN and CDR2 as SYDVKM. This CDR3 region has 13 residues. The DNA for the CDR3 is TGTGCCAGCAGGACCCAAGCGGGGGCTTTGCAGTTCTTC. This codes for CASRTQAGALQFF.

CDR3 nucleotides: TGTGCAAGTCGCGTCAACCCGTGGACAGGCCGAGATATGACCACCTTC. It codes for CASRVNPWTGRDMTTF. J is TRBJ1-2 and V is TRBV12-2; the table's D call, TRBD1, has no DNA check behind it. TRBV12-2 is a pseudogene locus. This CDR3 is built from 16 residues.

The rearrangement joins TRBV6-5 to TRBJ2-3, with TRBD2 matching 10 bases. J was trimmed by 6 bases and V by 6 bases; bases with no gene match: 6. Germline assignment: CDR1 MNHEY and CDR2 SVGAGI. The CDR3 length is 14 residues. CDR3 sequence: CASRLAGMRDTQYF. The DNA for the CDR3 is TGTGCCAGCAGACTAGCGGGAATGAGGGATACGCAGTATTTT.

The chain links TRBV2 to TRBJ2-2; D might be TRBD2 (6 bases). The germline CDR1 and CDR2 sequences are SNHLY and FYNNEI. V dropped 1 base and J dropped 2 bases, with 11 bases sitting between them. The CDR3 totals 16 residues. CDR3 in DNA: TGTGCCAGCAGTGAAGTAGCGGCTGAAAACACCGGGGAGCTGTTTTTT. Its protein is CASSEVAAENTGELFF.

The chain links TRBV6-2 or TRBV6-3 to TRBJ2-3; TRBD1 agrees at 8 bases. V shed 3 bases and J 7 bases; nucleotides not matched to a gene: 12. In germline, CDR1 is MNHEY, CDR2 SVGEGT. The CDR3 sequence is 16 residues long. CDR3 sequence (DNA): TGTGCCAGCAGTTATACCGGGACAGGACTGACTCATACGCAGTATTTT. It is translated as CASSYTGTGLTHTQYF.

The chain uses TRBV7-3 and TRBJ2-5, with D perhaps TRBD2 (6 bases). Between the trimmed V and J ends, which lost 2 bases and 4 bases, there was a span of 14 bases. This CDR3 comprises 15 residues. The germline V gene encodes CDR1 SGHTA and CDR2 FQGTGA. CDR3 DNA sequence: TGTGCCAGCAGCTTAGGCGGCGGGGTTAGAGAGACCCAGTACTTC. Translation: CASSLGGGVRETQYF.

This clone appeared a single time. The rearrangement links TRBV6-4 to TRBJ2-1, with 9 bases identical to TRBD1. The CDR3 spans 16 residues. CDR1 and CDR2 (germline): MRHNA, SNTAGT. After removal of 0 bases from V and 4 bases from J, the junction contained 4 bases not matched to a gene. The CDR3 bases are TGTGCCAGCAGTGACTCGCGGACAGGGGATTACAATGAGCAGTTCTTC. It encodes CASSDSRTGDYNEQFF.

The chain links TRBV5-1 to TRBJ2-1; TRBD1 matches 9 bases. The CDR3 loop spans 14 amino acids. Per germline, CDR1 SGHRS and CDR2 YFSETQ. With V trimmed by 4 bases and J by 6 bases, 5 bases remained unmatched. The CDR3 DNA reads TGCGCCAGCAGCGGGGGACAGGGCTCCAATGAGCAGTTCTTC. Translation: CASSGGQGSNEQFF.